The 10 T cell receptor beta chains listed next were all sequenced from one sample in a study of blood T cell repertoires in COVID-19. Repertoires were generated with immunoSEQ multiplex PCR, while TCRdb's copy carries only in-frame clones and drops some. The table has around 70,000 clones, roughly four fifths seen once. Sequences were obtained from peripheral blood. These receptors were taken from a man between 65 and 79 years old with acute or convalescent COVID-19.

V usage is TRBV3-1 (or the pseudogene TRBV3-2) and J usage is TRBJ2-7, with TRBD2 matching 7 bases. Trimming at V came to 2 bases and at J to 0 bases, leaving 4 bases not matched to a gene. The CDR3 consists of 15 residues. Germline V CDR1 and CDR2: LGHDT, YNNKEL (reference sequence). The CDR3 region is CASSQRGGTSYEQYF. In nucleotides, the CDR3 is TGTGCCAGCAGCCAACGCGGGGGAACCTCCTACGAGCAGTACTTC.

This rearrangement joins TRBV6-5 to TRBJ2-5; 8 bases map to TRBD1. J was trimmed by 5 bases and V by 5 bases; bases with no gene match: 10. Germline values: CDR1 MNHEY, CDR2 SVGAGI. The CDR3 contains 15 residues. CDR3 amino acids: CASSPQGTGGETQYF. The CDR3 DNA is TGTGCCAGCAGTCCCCAGGGGACAGGAGGGGAGACCCAGTACTTC.

V is TRBV18 and J is TRBJ2-1; 7 positions match TRBD1. CDR3 length equals 14 residues. Germline lookup yields CDR1 KGHSH and CDR2 LQKENI. V lost 1 base and J lost 7; bases outside the gene matches: 4. The CDR3, as DNA: TGTGCCAGCTCACCACAGACAGGGCGTAATGAGCAGTTCTTC. This gives the protein CASSPQTGRNEQFF.

The chain carries TRBV5-8 and TRBJ1-5; 12 positions agree with TRBD1. CDR3 length: 16 amino acids. The germline CDR1 and CDR2 sequences are SGHTS and YDEGEE. V dropped 4 bases and J dropped 4; count of bases not matched to a gene: 6. The CDR3 DNA reads as TGTGCCAGCAGCCTGGGACAGGGGGCAGGAAATCAGCCCCAGCATTTT. Translated: CASSLGQGAGNQPQHF.

CDR3 DNA: TGTGCCAGCAGTAACCCGGGACTAGCGGGAGATACGCAGTATTTT. Its translation: CASSNPGLAGDTQYF. This chain uses TRBV28 with TRBJ2-3; 12 positions match TRBD2. Per germline, CDR1 MDHEN and CDR2 SYDVKM. Trimming took 5 bases from V and 5 from J; bases not matched to a gene: 5. This CDR3 is 15 amino acids long.

In its sample, this clone was seen a few times. This rearrangement joins TRBV6-5 to TRBJ1-2; TRBD1 matches at 10 bases. Trimming took 6 bases from V and 4 from J; bases not matched to a gene: 8. Per the germline V gene, CDR1 is MNHEY and CDR2 is SVGAGI. The length of the CDR3 is 15 residues. This CDR3 reads CASRPDRGQGYGYTF. The CDR3 DNA follows: TGTGCCAGCAGGCCCGACAGGGGGCAAGGCTATGGCTACACCTTC.

Points on this clone: Other DNA sequences in this specimen translate into the identical CDR3. The chain is built from TRBV7-3 and TRBJ1-1, with a weak D call TRBD1 (6 bases). The length of the CDR3 is 14 residues. The germline V and J ends were trimmed by 3 bases and 1 base, with 9 bases remaining between them. Germline assignment: CDR1 SGHTA and CDR2 FQGTGA. As DNA, the CDR3 is TGTGCCAGCAGCTTTGGACAGTCGAACACTGAAGCTTTCTTT. Amino acid sequence: CASSFGQSNTEAFF. The full variable domain, its missing parts supplied by reference TRBV7-3 and TRBJ1-1, is GAGVSQTPSNKVTEKGKYVELRCDPISGHTALYWYRQSLGQGPEFLIYFQGTGAADDSGLPNDRFFAVRPEGSVSTLKIQRTERGDSAVYLCASSFGQSNTEAFFGQGTRLTVV.

The sample holds one count of this clone. The V and J genes are TRBV10-3 and TRBJ2-1, with TRBD1 identical over 10 bases. The CDR3 is made up of 14 amino acids. Germline values: CDR1 ENHRY, CDR2 SYGVKD. V lost 10 bases, J lost 6 bases, and 9 bases stayed unmatched. The CDR3 coding sequence is TGTGCCAGCCAATCCGGGACAGGGGCCAATGAGCAGTTCTTC. This gives the protein CASQSGTGANEQFF.

J is TRBJ2-5 and V is TRBV4-1, with 9 bases matching TRBD2. This CDR3 comprises 16 residues. Trimming removed 0 bases from V and 3 bases from J; junction bases left unmatched: 5. CDR1 is MGHRA, CDR2 YSYEKL, per germline. This CDR3 is CASSQDGVAGEETQYF. Written as DNA, the CDR3 is TGCGCCAGCAGCCAAGATGGGGTAGCGGGAGAAGAGACCCAGTACTTC.

This chain connects TRBV10-3 to TRBJ1-2, with no clear D. CDR1 is ENHRY, CDR2 SYGVKD, per germline. V lost 0 bases to trimming and J lost 3 bases, with 5 bases between them. This CDR3 has 13 amino acids. CDR3 protein: CAISESRDYGYTF. CDR3 coding DNA: TGTGCCATCAGTGAGTCGAGGGACTATGGCTACACCTTC.